This note documents a single T cell receptor beta chain sequence. Its antigen is currently not known. Base quality data are lacking; no much larger clone is found one base away. Libraries were constructed by the immunoSEQ multiplex PCR assay. Adaptive Biotechnologies carried out TCRB amplification, library preparation, sequencing and preliminary bioinformatics at Survey level resolution. TCRB sequencing used multiplex PCR amplification of genomic DNA from sorted cTfh populations. In the source study's methods: Clonality was calculated in R as 1 minus normalized Shannon entropy, and the Gini index was computed with the R package ineq. To get the overlap score, the summed counts of shared sequences were divided by the total counts of all sequences in both of the compared samples. The significance of shared clonotypes was tested with Fisher's exact test, assuming a theoretical repertoire of 10^7 TCRB sequences. As stored in TCRdb, this immuneACCESS dataset retains in-frame rearrangements with V and J assigned. A fraction of the clones does not appear; measured against another copy, unresolved V genes explain less than half of the discrepancy, and the remainder lacks a known reason. Clone size and the V and J calls come from that table; the DNA yielded D and trimming. This sample gives thousands of clones in total; around 78% of them show up just once. The leading ten clones occupy around 1.9% of the sample.

The sample's time point label, decoded: 2014-2015 season, 7 days after vaccination. Adults were given seasonal inactivated influenza vaccine (Fluvarix), and sorted blood CD4 subsets were followed by TCRB sequencing before and after vaccination. To be eligible, subjects had to be community-dwelling and could not have received an influenza vaccine during the previous 6 months. Reasons for exclusion included contraindications to influenza vaccine, substance abuse, HIV/AIDS, active malignancy, immunomodulatory medication, and active illness such as respiratory infection. Between about 40 and 100 mL of blood was sampled per time point. Non-naive CD4+CXCR5+PD-1+ cells were defined as circulating Tfh and were sorted into two fractions, ICOS+CD38+ and ICOS-CD38-. PBMC were isolated using Ficoll-Paque PLUS or SepMate separation. Cell subsets were sorted from PBMC on a BD FACS Aria before DNA extraction. V is shortened by 8 bases, J by 4 bases, and the region joining them spans 11 bases. The CDR3 goes from the cysteine to the phenylalanine over 12 residues. The only DNA kept is the CDR3, 36 bases in frame from the first base. Sequences MNHNS (CDR1) and SASEGT (CDR2) are obtained from the germline V gene.

This entry comes from a study of follicular helper T cells after annual influenza vaccination (dated by TCRdb to about 2017). With respect to the entire study: Blood was collected on days 0, 7 and 28 after each seasonal influenza vaccination. Multi-year samples were available for six subjects, with four spanning two vaccination seasons and two spanning three seasons. The 2013-2014 samples were cryopreserved, while the 2015 samples were processed right after collection. Some subjects were followed across successive annual vaccinations spanning the 2013-2014, 2014-2015 and 2015-2016 seasons to study recall of cTfh clones. One week after vaccination, a second recruited cohort of eleven to twelve subjects (Table S1) displayed a similar ICOS+CD38+ cTfh response. Beyond this particular receptor, the publication reports: ICOS+CD38+ cTfh clonality correlated with the frequency of that population, and its change correlated with the change in circulating plasmablast frequency. A recurrent oligoclonal ICOS+CD38+ cTfh response containing tetramer and AIM influenza-specific clonotypes was recalled by successive annual vaccinations. Day 7 ICOS+CD38+ clones were most often found later in ICOS-CD38- cTfh, suggesting that subset may serve as a memory reservoir. Rare clonotypes could not be sampled because productive TCRB sequences were recovered from only about 9-20% of the analyzed cells.

The starting material was CXCR5+ CD38- circulating T follicular helper cells from blood, obtained 7 days after influenza vaccination. The sample's cell subset or site, from its label and the paper: circulating Tfh, non-naive CD4+CXCR5+PD-1+ (ICOS+CD38+ or ICOS-CD38-). The sequence was obtained from an adult who received the influenza vaccine. The chain links TRBV6-1 with TRBJ1-1; the D gene is unclear. The bases are TGTGCCAGCGGCCATGACTTCACTGAAGCTTTCTTT. This encodes CASGHDFTEAFF.